One and the same sample provided the 9 T cell receptor beta chains below, sequenced in a study of OX40 agonist ivuxolimab in advanced cancers. Profiled with immunoSEQ multiplex PCR; TCRdb holds only in-frame clones, not every one. Of 65,000 to 85,000 clones listed, 80% to 95% were seen once; the top ten hold about 0.6%. Sequenced material: CD4+ or CD8+ T cells sorted from blood, taken in a trial of the OX40 agonist ivuxolimab. The source of these receptors is an adult with an advanced solid tumor such as melanoma, head and neck, liver or kidney cancer.

The chain joins TRBV5-1 to TRBJ1-1; D unclear. CDR3 length: 12 residues. Per the germline V gene, CDR1 is SGHRS and CDR2 is YFSETQ. V lost 4 bases, J lost 7 bases, and 11 bases lay in between. The CDR3 reads CASSLGGVEAFF. The DNA for the CDR3 is TGCGCCAGCAGCCTAGGTGGGGTTGAAGCTTTCTTT.

CDR3 in amino acids: CASSTGPFSGKLFF. CDR3 sequence (DNA): TGTGCCAGTAGTACAGGACCCTTTTCGGGAAAACTGTTTTTT. The V gene is TRBV19, the J gene TRBJ1-4, with D unresolved. Germline lookup yields CDR1 LNHDA and CDR2 SQIVND (reference sequence). The V end was cut by 4 bases, the J end by 10 bases, with 16 bases between. The length of the CDR3 is 14 residues. The variable domain in full, completed from reference TRBV19 and TRBJ1-4, reads DGGITQSPKYLFRKEGQNVTLSCEQNLNHDAMYWYRQDPGQGLRLIYYSQIVNDFQKGDIAEGYSVSREKKESFPLTVTSAQKNPTAFYLCASSTGPFSGKLFFGSGTQLSVL.

The V and J genes are TRBV9 and TRBJ2-1; 8 positions agree with TRBD2. CDR3 size: 15 residues. J lost 7 bases, V lost 0 bases, and 6 bases had no gene match. CDR1 and CDR2 from the germline V gene are SGDLS and YYNGEE. DNA of the CDR3: TGTGCCAGCAGCGTAGTGTCGGGAGGGTATAATGAGCAGTTCTTC. This sequence encodes CASSVVSGGYNEQFF.

CDR3: CASSLETMNTEAFF. The DNA for the CDR3 is TGTGCCAGCAGCTTAGAGACAATGAACACTGAAGCTTTCTTT. The chain recombines TRBV11-3 with TRBJ1-1; D ambiguous. Trimming left V 0 bases short and J 0 bases short, with 5 bases between. The CDR3 is 14 amino acids. Germline V CDR1 and CDR2: SGHNT, YENEEA.

This clone came up once. This chain connects TRBV6-6 to TRBJ2-1; a weak D match, TRBD2 (6 bases). The CDR3 totals 12 residues. The V and J ends lost 8 bases and 7 bases respectively, with 12 bases between them. CDR1 is MNHNY, CDR2 SVGAGI, per germline (reference sequence). This CDR3 reads CASGLEGNEQFF. The CDR3 nucleotides read TGTGCCAGCGGGTTGGAGGGGAATGAGCAGTTCTTC.

V and J are TRBV11-2 and TRBJ1-3, with D perhaps TRBD1 (5 bases). V was trimmed by 3 bases and J by 4 bases, leaving 10 bases between them. The germline CDR1 and CDR2 sequences are SGHAT and FQNNGV. This CDR3 is built from 14 residues. This CDR3 is CASSFKTGGNTIYF. CDR3 sequence (DNA): TGTGCCAGCAGCTTTAAAACAGGAGGAAACACCATATATTTT.

The rearrangement links TRBV4-2 to TRBJ2-7; D gene unclear. V shed 6 bases and J shed 3 bases, with 9 bases lying between them. CDR3 size: 12 residues. Germline CDR1 LGHNA, CDR2 YNFKEQ. CDR3 sequence: CASSQTRYEQYF. For the CDR3, the DNA is TGTGCCAGCAGTCAGACTCGCTACGAGCAGTACTTC.

The V call is TRBV6-4, the J call TRBJ1-6; D not resolved. The CDR3 runs to 15 residues. Germline CDR1 is MRHNA and CDR2 is SNTAGT. The V end lost 7 bases, the J end lost 9 bases, and 19 bases lay between the germline ends. In DNA, the CDR3 is TGTGCCAGCATTCTAGGGAGGATTAATCGTTCACCCCTCCACTTT. Its protein is CASILGRINRSPLHF.

This clone came up a few times. The chain employs TRBV19 and TRBJ1-2; a weak D match, TRBD1 (6 bases). This CDR3 is 12 amino acids long. Between the trimmed V and J ends, which lost 5 bases and 6 bases, there was a span of 10 bases. Germline assignment: CDR1 LNHDA and CDR2 SQIVND (reference sequence). The chain's CDR3 is CASSSRQDGYTF. Written as DNA, the CDR3 is TGTGCCAGTAGTTCCCGACAGGATGGCTACACCTTC.